This T cell receptor beta chain appears in the sequencing data of a study of shared clonotypes between healthy human individuals. Study-wide results and limits: Expectations were that clonotype sharing among donors would be affected by sequencing depth.

Concerning this clone itself: Its antigen is not identified.

The V gene's germline CDR1 is LNHNV and CDR2 YYDKDF (reference sequence). The CDR3 has 13 residues. The V end was cut by 9 bases, the J end by 0 bases, with 6 bases between. Genomic DNA for unsorted samples, which was extracted with the QIAamp DNA Blood Mini kit, came from 85 million to 90 million PBMCs. Deep was the level at which the assay was run. Amplification in unsorted PBMC replicate PCRs started from about 320 ng DNA, which equals 28,000 or so T cell genomes. Assay: immunoSEQ multiplex PCR; the TCRdb copy retains only in-frame clones and omits some. In the table there are around 510,000 clones, around 81% of which are singletons.

Sequencing was performed on PBMCs. This TCR derives from a middle-aged woman in good health. Some clones in this sample may be carry-over from other donors' samples. The chain couples TRBV15 to TRBJ2-6; D is uncertain. This CDR3 is CATGDSGANVLTF. The DNA of the CDR3 is TGTGCCACTGGGGACTCTGGGGCCAACGTCCTGACTTTC. Full variable domain (missing parts from reference TRBV15 and TRBJ2-6): DAMVIQNPRYQVTQFGKPVTLSCSQTLNHNVMYWYQQKSSQAPKLLFHYYDKDFNNEADTPDNFQSRRPNTSFCFLDIRSPGLGDTAMYLCATGDSGANVLTFGAGSRLTVL.